The 27 T cell receptor beta chains presented below share a single source sample, sequenced in a study of blood T cell repertoires in COVID-19 (dated by TCRdb to 2020 to 2021). Library generation was performed with the immunoSEQ multiplex PCR assay. TCRdb's version of the immuneACCESS table is confined to in-frame rearrangements and falls short of the full clone set. An unresolved V gene accounts for under half of the shortfall where checked; the remainder is of unknown origin. This sample is represented by 150,000 to 200,000 clones; 70% to 90% of them were singletons. Of the sample, under 25% falls within the top ten clones. Sequenced sample: peripheral blood. The receptors shown here come from a man in his 60s with active or convalescent COVID-19.

The genes are TRBV20-1 and TRBJ2-4; D gene ambiguous. Germline CDR1 is DFQATT and CDR2 is SNEGSKA (reference sequence). V lost 5 bases and J lost 5, with 7 bases in between. This CDR3 spans 11 amino acids. The CDR3 loop is CSAPQENIQYF. The CDR3 coding sequence is TGCAGTGCTCCACAAGAAAACATTCAGTACTTC.

The CDR3 region has the DNA TGTGCCAGCAGTCTTAACAGGGAGACGCGGCCCCAGCATTTT. It translates to CASSLNRETRPQHF. The chain combines TRBV6-5 with TRBJ1-5, with a possible D match to TRBD1 (6 bases). V was cut by 5 bases and J by 9 bases, with 17 bases left in between. CDR3 length: 14 amino acids. Germline V CDR1 and CDR2: MNHEY, SVGAGI.

J is TRBJ1-4 and V is TRBV19; the D gene is possibly TRBD1 (6 bases). Trimming removed 9 bases at V and 0 bases at J, with 11 bases between. CDR1 and CDR2 (germline): LNHDA, SQIVND (reference sequence). The CDR3 runs 14 residues. The CDR3 loop is CASGTFATNEKLFF. As DNA, the CDR3 is TGTGCCAGCGGGACATTTGCAACTAATGAAAAACTGTTTTTT. Complete variable domain (other parts from reference TRBV19 and TRBJ1-4): DGGITQSPKYLFRKEGQNVTLSCEQNLNHDAMYWYRQDPGQGLRLIYYSQIVNDFQKGDIAEGYSVSREKKESFPLTVTSAQKNPTAFYLCASGTFATNEKLFFGSGTQLSVL.

The chain links TRBV6-5 to TRBJ2-3; 8 bases are a match to TRBD1. Germline V CDR1 and CDR2: MNHEY, SVGAGI. With V trimmed by 5 bases and J by 5 bases, 9 bases remained unmatched. The CDR3 covers 15 residues. The CDR3 nucleotides read TGTGCCAGCAGTCTAGACAGGGGAGGAGGAGATACGCAGTATTTT. Translated: CASSLDRGGGDTQYF.

This chain joins TRBV11-3 and TRBJ2-1, with D tentatively TRBD1 (5 bases). V was trimmed by 5 bases and J by 8 bases, leaving 13 bases between them. This CDR3 comprises 13 residues. From germline, CDR1 is SGHNT and CDR2 YENEEA. The CDR3 region is CASSRPPGHEQFF. CDR3 nucleotide sequence: TGTGCCAGCAGCCGACCCCCAGGGCATGAGCAGTTCTTC. Based on the CDR3 plus reference TRBV11-3 and TRBJ2-1, the full variable domain is EAGVVQSPRYKIIEKKQPVAFWCNPISGHNTLYWYLQNLGQGPELLIRYENEEAVDDSQLPKDRFSAERLKGVDSTLKIQPAELGDSAVYLCASSRPPGHEQFFGPGTRLTVL.

As DNA, the CDR3 is TGTGCCAGCAGCCCCCTCGACACCGGGGAGCTGTTTTTT. It translates to CASSPLDTGELFF. The genes are TRBV11-2 and TRBJ2-2; D uncertain. The CDR3 extends over 13 amino acids. The V end lost 5 bases, the J end lost 3 bases, and 7 bases lay between the germline ends. Germline CDR1 is SGHAT and CDR2 is FQNNGV.

For this clone: The junction does not match germline at one end; this may be a read error. The chain joins TRBV18 to TRBJ2-7, with 8 nucleotides matching TRBD1. The CDR3 has 16 amino acids. Germline V gene data show CDR1 as KGHSH and CDR2 as LQKENI. The CDR3 DNA sequence: TGTGCCAGCTCACCACCGGCCGGACAGGGCTCCAACGAGCAGTACTTC. As protein: CASSPPAGQGSNEQYF. The full variable domain, in which reference TRBV18 and TRBJ2-7 provide the parts outside the CDR3, is NAGVMQNPRHLVRRRGQEARLRCSPMKGHSHVYWYRQLPEEGLKFMVYLQKENIIDESGMPKERFSAEFPKEGPSILRIQQVVRGDSAAYFCASSPPAGQGSNEQYFGPGTRLTVT.

The rearrangement joins TRBV9 to TRBJ1-2; 8 bases map to TRBD1. The CDR3 loop spans 14 amino acids. With 2 bases clipped from V and 4 bases from J, the junction kept 4 bases outside the gene matches. The V gene's germline CDR1 is SGDLS and CDR2 YYNGEE. CDR3 nucleotide sequence: TGTGCCAGCAGCGTCCAGGGGGCTGTCTATGGCTACACCTTC. It specifies CASSVQGAVYGYTF.

This clone was detected once. V gene TRBV9 combines with J gene TRBJ2-3, with 8 bases fitting TRBD2. Trimming at V came to 5 bases and at J to 5 bases, leaving 13 bases not matched to a gene. The germline V gene encodes CDR1 SGDLS and CDR2 YYNGEE. The CDR3 spans 16 residues. The CDR3 DNA is TGTGCCAGCAGAGTCGAGCCGGGACTAGGTATAGATACGCAGTATTTT. Amino acids: CASRVEPGLGIDTQYF.

This rearrangement joins TRBV15 to TRBJ2-2; tentative D call: TRBD2 (5 bases). Germline lookup yields CDR1 LNHNV and CDR2 YYDKDF (reference sequence). V was pared by 5 bases and J by 5 bases, with 12 bases between. The CDR3 is 14 amino acids. CDR3 sequence: CATSEEGRTGELFF. The CDR3 nucleotides are TGTGCCACCAGCGAAGAGGGAAGGACCGGGGAGCTGTTTTTT.

This chain uses TRBV5-6 with TRBJ2-3, with 12 bases that match TRBD2. With V trimmed by 10 bases and J by 5 bases, 17 bases remained unmatched. The CDR3 spans 17 residues. Germline V CDR1 and CDR2: SGHDT, YYEEEE. The CDR3 sequence: CARRPRGASGGGDTQYF. The DNA of the CDR3 is TGTGCCCGCCGCCCCCGCGGGGCTAGCGGGGGGGGAGATACGCAGTATTTT.

This chain uses TRBV30 with TRBJ2-1; a weak D match, TRBD2 (5 bases). Trimming stripped 4 bases from V and 6 bases from J, with 22 bases between. Germline V lookup: CDR1 GTSNPN, CDR2 SVGIG (reference sequence). The CDR3 sequence is 16 residues long. CDR3 nucleotide sequence: TGTGCCTGGACCCCGTCGAGGGCAGGAAGATCCAATGAGCAGTTCTTC. Protein product: CAWTPSRAGRSNEQFF.

The chain combines TRBV12-3 or TRBV12-4 with TRBJ1-1; D not resolved. This CDR3 is 13 amino acids long. Trimming stripped 8 bases from V and 5 bases from J, with 15 bases between. CDR3 sequence: CASQYYDGTEAFF. CDR3 nucleotides: TGTGCCAGCCAGTACTACGATGGGACTGAAGCTTTCTTT.

This clone came up once. J is TRBJ2-7 and V is TRBV2; 7 bases agree with TRBD1. After removal of 6 bases from V and 3 bases from J, the junction contained 8 bases not matched to a gene. CDR1 is SNHLY, CDR2 FYNNEI, per germline. This CDR3 is built from 14 residues. CDR3 loop: CASREDRISYEQYF. The DNA of the CDR3 is TGTGCCAGCAGAGAGGACAGGATAAGCTACGAGCAGTACTTC.

V and J are TRBV5-4 and TRBJ2-1, with 9 positions matching TRBD2. The CDR3 sequence is 15 residues long. The J segment lost 9 bases and the V segment lost 0 bases, leaving 7 bases of the junction unmatched. The V gene's germline CDR1 is SGHNT and CDR2 YYREEE (reference sequence). The DNA for the CDR3 is TGTGCCAGCAGCTTGGTCGCGGGGGGGCCGGGTGAGCAGTTCTTC. Translation: CASSLVAGGPGEQFF.

The rearrangement uses TRBV7-9 and TRBJ2-7; D is perhaps TRBD2 (6 bases). Deletions cut 3 bases from V and 6 bases from J, with 9 bases between. The CDR3 is 12 residues long. The germline V gene encodes CDR1 SEHNR and CDR2 FQNEAQ (reference sequence). CDR3 residues: CASSFGGAEQYF. The CDR3 DNA reads as TGTGCCAGCAGCTTTGGAGGGGCCGAGCAGTACTTC.

The chain links TRBV6-4 to TRBJ1-4; no definite D call. V shed 0 bases and J shed 7 bases, with 9 bases lying between them. The CDR3 totals 14 residues. CDR1 and CDR2 (germline): MRHNA, SNTAGT. The CDR3 coding sequence is TGTGCCAGCAGTGACTCGATTAGGAGTGAAAAACTGTTTTTT. It is translated as CASSDSIRSEKLFF.

The chain couples TRBV20-1 to TRBJ1-2; D not certain. V lost 0 bases and J 12 bases, leaving 11 bases between the germline ends. Germline loops: CDR1 DFQATT, CDR2 SNEGSKA (reference sequence). CDR3 length: 11 amino acids. CDR3 sequence: CSARDRAGNTF. The CDR3, as DNA: TGCAGTGCTAGAGATAGAGCCGGGAACACCTTC.

This clone came up once. This chain uses TRBV7-9 with TRBJ2-7; no definite D call. This CDR3 contains 12 residues. Germline V lookup: CDR1 SEHNR, CDR2 FQNEAQ (reference sequence). V lost 4 bases and J 3 bases, leaving 7 bases between the germline ends. The CDR3 nucleotides are TGTGCCAGCAGCTACGGTGACTACGAGCAGTACTTC. Amino acid sequence: CASSYGDYEQYF.

The chain couples TRBV30 to TRBJ1-2; TRBD1 might be the D (5 bases). The CDR3 is 15 amino acids. V was cut by 2 bases and J by 5 bases, with 18 bases left in between. The V gene's germline CDR1 is GTSNPN and CDR2 SVGIG (reference sequence). CDR3 sequence reads: CAWSPAGRNIYGYTF. The CDR3 DNA reads as TGTGCCTGGAGTCCCGCAGGGCGGAACATATATGGCTACACCTTC.

The chain couples TRBV18 to TRBJ2-5; D not certain. Germline CDR1 reads KGHSH; CDR2 reads LQKENI. The CDR3 sequence is 12 residues long. V lost 5 bases to trimming and J lost 4 bases, with 8 bases between them. The CDR3 protein is CASSTVGETQYF. The CDR3 DNA reads TGTGCCAGCTCAACGGTTGGAGAGACCCAGTACTTC.

The chain has TRBV11-2 and TRBJ2-3; 9 bases fit TRBD1. CDR3 size: 14 residues. The ends lost 6 bases at V and 3 bases at J; junction bases unmatched: 4. Germline CDR1 is SGHAT and CDR2 is FQNNGV. The CDR3 region is CASREGQGTDTQYF. The CDR3, as DNA: TGTGCCAGCAGAGAAGGACAGGGGACAGATACGCAGTATTTT.

The rearrangement uses TRBV5-1 and TRBJ1-4, with D unresolved. The CDR3 has 15 amino acids. V gave up 1 base and J gave up 7 bases, with 14 bases separating them. The germline CDR1 and CDR2 sequences are SGHRS and YFSETQ. The CDR3 here is CASSLRGNGVEKLFF. The CDR3 nucleotides are TGCGCCAGCAGCTTGCGAGGGAATGGGGTTGAAAAACTGTTTTTT.

The rearrangement uses TRBV11-3 and TRBJ2-7, with D possibly being TRBD2 (6 bases). V lost 7 bases and J lost 2, with 12 bases in between. Per the germline V gene, CDR1 is SGHNT and CDR2 is YENEEA. The length of the CDR3 is 13 residues. The CDR3 reads CASKEGSTYEQYF. In DNA form, the CDR3 reads TGTGCCAGCAAGGAGGGGTCCACCTACGAGCAGTACTTC.

V usage is TRBV5-1 and J usage is TRBJ2-3, with 7 nucleotides matching TRBD2. CDR1 and CDR2 from the germline V gene are SGHRS and YFSETQ. CDR3 length equals 16 residues. Unmatched junction bases numbered 8, after V lost 0 bases and J lost 4 bases. The chain's CDR3 is CASSLGFPSGADTQYF. CDR3 nucleotides: TGCGCCAGCAGCTTGGGTTTCCCTAGCGGCGCAGATACGCAGTATTTT.

This chain links TRBV20-1 with TRBJ2-1, with unresolved D. V dropped 3 bases and J dropped 5 bases, with 8 bases sitting between them. CDR1 and CDR2 (germline): DFQATT, SNEGSKA (reference sequence). This CDR3 spans 12 amino acids. The CDR3 bases are TGCAGTGCTAGTCCGCTAAACAATGAGCAGTTCTTC. Protein product: CSASPLNNEQFF.

The gene calls are TRBV5-4 and TRBJ1-5; 7 nucleotides agree with TRBD1. This CDR3 has 15 residues. Germline assignment: CDR1 SGHNT and CDR2 YYREEE (reference sequence). Trimming cost V 3 bases and J 5 bases; bases outside gene matches: 8. The CDR3 reads CASSSQGGVYQPQHF. CDR3 DNA sequence: TGTGCCAGCAGCTCCCAGGGGGGAGTATATCAGCCCCAGCATTTT. Full variable domain (missing parts from reference TRBV5-4 and TRBJ1-5): ETGVTQSPTHLIKTRGQQVTLRCSSQSGHNTVSWYQQALGQGPQFIFQYYREEENGRGNFPPRFSGLQFPNYSSELNVNALELDDSALYLCASSSQGGVYQPQHFGDGTRLSIL.